This T cell receptor (beta chain) was recorded in a study of CD8 T cells in ankylosing spondylitis. Study-wide points: Reportedly, disease-linked clones are significantly enriched in ankylosing spondylitis patients' matched synovial fluid.

Trimming cost V 5 bases and J 0 bases, with 11 bases left between them. This CDR3 spans 14 amino acids. Germline V gives CDR1 DFQATT, CDR2 SNEGSKA (reference sequence). A quantitative 5'-RACE method, one with molecular barcodes, was used to make TCR beta libraries. One entry per CDR3 protein results from TCRdb running MiXCR on the 5' RACE reads. The sample records a few hundred thousand distinct CDR3 sequences, around a tenth being singletons. This clonotype occurred many times. The antigen is undetermined. The chain combines TRBV20-1 with TRBJ1-5, with no clear D. The source material was blood, either unsorted or a sorted T cell fraction (not recorded which). This sequence was found in a female donor with ankylosing spondylitis or in good health (not recorded which). This CDR3 is CSADHSYSNQPQHF. CDR3 DNA sequence: TGCAGTGCTGACCACAGCTATAGCAATCAGCCCCAGCATTTT.